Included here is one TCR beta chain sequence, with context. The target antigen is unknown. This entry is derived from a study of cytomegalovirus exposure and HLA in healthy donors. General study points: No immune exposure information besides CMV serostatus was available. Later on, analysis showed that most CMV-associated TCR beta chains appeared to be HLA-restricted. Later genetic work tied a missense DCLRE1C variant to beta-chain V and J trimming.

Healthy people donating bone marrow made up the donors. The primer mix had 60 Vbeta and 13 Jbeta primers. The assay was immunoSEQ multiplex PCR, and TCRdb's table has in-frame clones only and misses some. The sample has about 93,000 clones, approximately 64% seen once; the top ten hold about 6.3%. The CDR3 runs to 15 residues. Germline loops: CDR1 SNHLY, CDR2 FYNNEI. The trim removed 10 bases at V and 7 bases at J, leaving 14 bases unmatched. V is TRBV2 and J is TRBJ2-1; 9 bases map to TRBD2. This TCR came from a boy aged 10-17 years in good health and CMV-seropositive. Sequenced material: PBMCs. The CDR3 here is CATGRAGGIGNEQFF. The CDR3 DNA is TGTGCCACAGGAAGAGCGGGAGGAATTGGTAATGAGCAGTTCTTC.